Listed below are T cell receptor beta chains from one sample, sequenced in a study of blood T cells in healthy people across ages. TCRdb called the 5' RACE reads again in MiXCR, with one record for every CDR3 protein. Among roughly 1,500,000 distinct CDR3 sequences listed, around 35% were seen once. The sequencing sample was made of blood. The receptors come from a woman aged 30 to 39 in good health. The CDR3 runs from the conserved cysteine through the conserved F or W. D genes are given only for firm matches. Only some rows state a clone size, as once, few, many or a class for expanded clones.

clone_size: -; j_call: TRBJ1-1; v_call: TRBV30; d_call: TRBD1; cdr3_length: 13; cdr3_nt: TGTGCCTGGTTACGCGGGGGACAGGGCGAAGCTTTCTTT; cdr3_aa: CAWLRGGQGEAFF
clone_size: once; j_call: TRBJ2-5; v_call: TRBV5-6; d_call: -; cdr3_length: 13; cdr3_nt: TGTGCCAGCAGCGGGGCGCTTATGGAGACCCAGTACTTC; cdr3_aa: CASSGALMETQYF
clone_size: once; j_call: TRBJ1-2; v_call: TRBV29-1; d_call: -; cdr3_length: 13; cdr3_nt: TGCAGCGTTAAACAGACGGCCCCTGGAGGCTACACCTTC; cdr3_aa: CSVKQTAPGGYTF
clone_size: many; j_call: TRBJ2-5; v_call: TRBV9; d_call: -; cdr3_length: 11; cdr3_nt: TGTGCCAGCAGCGCCCCCGGAGAGCAGTACTTC; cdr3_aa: CASSAPGEQYF
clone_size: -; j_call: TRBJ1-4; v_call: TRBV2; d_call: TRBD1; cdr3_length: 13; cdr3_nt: TGTGCCAGGGGACAGGGGGGTAATGAAAAACTGTTTTTT; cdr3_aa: CARGQGGNEKLFF
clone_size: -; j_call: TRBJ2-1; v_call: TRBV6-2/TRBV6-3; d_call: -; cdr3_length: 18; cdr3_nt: TGTGCCAGCAGTTCCATATTAATTAGCGGAGTCTCCTACAATGAGCAGTTCTTC; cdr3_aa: CASSSILISGVSYNEQFF
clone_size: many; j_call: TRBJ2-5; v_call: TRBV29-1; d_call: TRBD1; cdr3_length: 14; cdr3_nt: TGCAGCGCAAGGACAGGGAGCTTCCAAGAGACCCAGTACTTC; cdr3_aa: CSARTGSFQETQYF
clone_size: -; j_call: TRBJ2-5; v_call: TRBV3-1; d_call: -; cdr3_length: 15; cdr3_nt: TGTACCAGCAGCCAAGGAAGGCGTAATCAAGAGACCCAGTACTTC; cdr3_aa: CTSSQGRRNQETQYF
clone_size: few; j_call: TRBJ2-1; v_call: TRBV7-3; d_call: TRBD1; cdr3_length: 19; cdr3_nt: TGTGCCAGCAGCGGGGACTCGGGACAGGGTAGGGGGACCTACAATGAGCAGTTCTTC; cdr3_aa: CASSGDSGQGRGTYNEQFF
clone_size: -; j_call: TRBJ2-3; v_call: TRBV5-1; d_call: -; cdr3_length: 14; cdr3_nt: TGCGCCAGCAGAATAGCGGTGAGCACAGATACGCAGTATTTT; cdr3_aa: CASRIAVSTDTQYF
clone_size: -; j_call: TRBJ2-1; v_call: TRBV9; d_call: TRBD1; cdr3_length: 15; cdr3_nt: TGTGCCAGCAGCATCCAGACAGGGAACAACAATGAGCGGTTCTTC; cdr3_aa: CASSIQTGNNNERFF
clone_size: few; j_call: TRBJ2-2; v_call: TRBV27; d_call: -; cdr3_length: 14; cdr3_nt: TGTGCCAGCAGTTTGGGGCAGGACACCGGGGAGCTGTTTTTT; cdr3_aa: CASSLGQDTGELFF
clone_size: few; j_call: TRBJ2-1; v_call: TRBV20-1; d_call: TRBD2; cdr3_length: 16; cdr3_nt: TGCAGTGCTGGATCTAGCGGGTCTAGCTCCTACAATGAGCAGTTCTTC; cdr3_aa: CSAGSSGSSSYNEQFF
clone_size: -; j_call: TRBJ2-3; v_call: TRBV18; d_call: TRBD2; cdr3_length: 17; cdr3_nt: TGTGCCAGCGCCCCCTCGAACGGGCGGGGGGGCACAGATACGCAGTATTTT; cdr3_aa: CASAPSNGRGGTDTQYF
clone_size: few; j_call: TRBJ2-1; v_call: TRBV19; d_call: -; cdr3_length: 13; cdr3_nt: TGTGCCAGTAGTATTTCCGGGGTAAATGAGCAGTTCTTC; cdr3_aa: CASSISGVNEQFF
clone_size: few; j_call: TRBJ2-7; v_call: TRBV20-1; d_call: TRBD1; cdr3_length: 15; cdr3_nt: TGCAGTGCTAGAGATCACCGGGACAGAGCCTACGAGCAGTACTTC; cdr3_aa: CSARDHRDRAYEQYF
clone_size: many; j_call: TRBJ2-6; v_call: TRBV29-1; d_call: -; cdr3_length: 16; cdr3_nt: TGCAGCGTTGAAGATTTCCGGTCCTCTGGGGCCAACGTCCTGACTTTC; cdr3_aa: CSVEDFRSSGANVLTF
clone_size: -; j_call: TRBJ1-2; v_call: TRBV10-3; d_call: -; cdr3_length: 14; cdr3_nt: TGTGCCATCAGCCCACATGGCACTAACTATGGCTACACCTTC; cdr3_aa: CAISPHGTNYGYTF
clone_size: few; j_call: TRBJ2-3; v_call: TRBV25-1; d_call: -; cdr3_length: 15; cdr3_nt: TGTGCCAGCAGTCAGCCCGAGCCGAGCACAGATACGCAGTATTTT; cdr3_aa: CASSQPEPSTDTQYF
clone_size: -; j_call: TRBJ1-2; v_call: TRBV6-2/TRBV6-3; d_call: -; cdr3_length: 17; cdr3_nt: TGTGCCAGCATCGCTACCCGGAATAGCGTCGGATACTATGGCTACACCTTC; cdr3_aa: CASIATRNSVGYYGYTF
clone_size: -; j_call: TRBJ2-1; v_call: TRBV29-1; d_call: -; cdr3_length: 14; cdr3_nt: TGCAGCGTTCATCCTCTCCGGTCTTACAATGAGCGGTTCTTC; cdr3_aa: CSVHPLRSYNERFF
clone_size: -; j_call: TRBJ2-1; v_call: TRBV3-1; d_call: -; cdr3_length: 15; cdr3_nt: TGTGCCAGCAGCCTGAGGGGGGGCCTGGCCAATGAGCAGTTCTTC; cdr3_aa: CASSLRGGLANEQFF
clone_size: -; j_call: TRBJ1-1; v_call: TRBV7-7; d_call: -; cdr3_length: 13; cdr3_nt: TGTGCCAGCAGCTCACACGAGGGCACTGAAGCTTTCTTT; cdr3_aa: CASSSHEGTEAFF
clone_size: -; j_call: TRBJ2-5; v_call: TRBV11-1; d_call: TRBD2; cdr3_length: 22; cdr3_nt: TGTGCCAGCAGCCCCACCCGGACTAGCGGGGGGGCAGAAGTGACAAGAAGAGGGACCCAGTACTTC; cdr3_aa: CASSPTRTSGGAEVTRRGTQYF
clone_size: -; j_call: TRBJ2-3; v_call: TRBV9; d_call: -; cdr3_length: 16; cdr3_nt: TGTGCTAGCAGCGTAGAAACAGGGCGCGGCACAGATACGCAGTATTTT; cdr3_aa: CASSVETGRGTDTQYF
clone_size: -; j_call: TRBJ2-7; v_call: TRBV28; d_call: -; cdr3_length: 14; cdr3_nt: TGTGCCAGCAGTTCCCCGACCAGAAGGGTTGAGCAGTACTTC; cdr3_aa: CASSSPTRRVEQYF
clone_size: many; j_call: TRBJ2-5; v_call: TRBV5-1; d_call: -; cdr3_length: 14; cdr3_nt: TGCGCCAGCAGCTCCGGGACACTTCAAGAGACCCAGTACTTC; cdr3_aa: CASSSGTLQETQYF